This TCR beta chain comes out of a study of response to subunit inactivated influenza vaccine. Study-level points and caveats: Authors suggested each seasonal influenza vaccination recruits few new T cells.

Via MiXCR, TCRdb re-called the RT-PCR reads, giving one row per CDR3 protein. The sample shows a few hundred thousand distinct CDR3 sequences, 12% to 15% of them seen only once. Details on this clonotype: No antigen is known for it.

The material sequenced was PBMCs from blood, taken roughly 12 days after vaccination. The TCR originated in a man aged 50 to 59 who received an inactivated influenza vaccine.

The CDR3 DNA is TGCAGTGCCATCGGGGCGGACAGCTATCAGCCCCAGCATTTT. It translates to CSAIGADSYQPQHF. V usage is TRBV20-1 and J usage is TRBJ1-5, with TRBD1 as a possible D gene (6 bases). The CDR3 has 14 residues. Germline values: CDR1 DFQATT, CDR2 SNEGSKA (reference sequence). V was clipped by 6 bases and J by 5 bases, with 17 bases between them.